Listed below are T cell receptor beta chains from one sample, sequenced in a study of post-analysis software for immune sequencing data. TCRdb analysed the PCR reads with MiXCR anew, one entry per CDR3 protein. The table has some 700,000 distinct CDR3 sequences, 59% seen once; the top ten hold around 10%. The specimen sequenced was blood. The receptors were sampled from a girl under 10 years old with multiple sclerosis. CDR3s include the opening cysteine and the closing phenylalanine or tryptophan. The D gene is left open where the match is weak. Clone size, where shown, is once, few, many, or a class for clones that have expanded.

J gene | clone size | V gene | D gene | CDR3 DNA | CDR3 protein
TRBJ1-4 | - | TRBV2 | TRBD1 | TGTGCCAGCAGTGAGGGACAGGGCTATGAAAAACTGTTTTTT | CASSEGQGYEKLFF
TRBJ2-5 | few | TRBV4-3 | - | TGCGCCAGCAGCCAAGAGCTCTCGGGGGGCCCCCTCCAAGAGACCCAGTACTTC | CASSQELSGGPLQETQYF
TRBJ1-1 | - | TRBV6-5 | - | TGTGCCAGCAGCTACACACAGGTTACTGAAGCTTTCTTT | CASSYTQVTEAFF
TRBJ2-5 | - | TRBV6-2/TRBV6-3 | TRBD2 | TGTGCCAGCAGTTGGACTAGCGGGGCTGCTGAGACCCAGTACTTC | CASSWTSGAAETQYF
TRBJ2-1 | - | TRBV25-1 | - | TGTGCCAGCACTTGGGCCGATGAGCAGTTCTTC | CASTWADEQFF
TRBJ2-7 | - | TRBV21-1 | - | TGTGCCAGCAGCAAGTGGCCGGGACCAAACTACGAGCAGTACTTC | CASSKWPGPNYEQYF
TRBJ1-1 | many | TRBV6-6 | - | TGTGCCAGCAGTCGAAACACTGAAGCTTTCTTT | CASSRNTEAFF
TRBJ2-1 | - | TRBV29-1 | - | TGCAGCGCCCCACGTGGGAGCTCCTACAATGAGCAGTTCTTC | CSAPRGSSYNEQFF
TRBJ2-1 | once | TRBV5-5 | TRBD2 | TGTGCCAGCAGCTCCGGGACTAGCGGGTTCCGCAATGAGCAGTTCTTC | CASSSGTSGFRNEQFF
TRBJ2-7 | - | TRBV27 | - | TGTGCCAGCAGTTTAGGCCAGGGGATTCGAGACGAGCAGTACTTC | CASSLGQGIRDEQYF
TRBJ2-1 | - | TRBV2 | TRBD2 | TGTGCCAGCAGTGAACTAGCGGGAGGATTGCATGAGCAGTTCTTC | CASSELAGGLHEQFF
TRBJ2-7 | - | TRBV20-1 | - | TGCAGTGCTGGAGTCTCATGGAATGACGAGCAGTACTTC | CSAGVSWNDEQYF
TRBJ2-5 | few | TRBV20-1 | - | TGCACCGCTACAGGGAACGAGACCCAGTACTTC | CTATGNETQYF
TRBJ2-7 | - | TRBV18 | - | TGTGCCAGCTCACCTGGACAGCGGAGCTCCTACGAGCAGTACTTC | CASSPGQRSSYEQYF
TRBJ2-3 | few | TRBV20-1 | - | TGCAGTGCTAGGGATGAGGGAAGAACAGATACGCAGTATTTT | CSARDEGRTDTQYF
TRBJ1-2 | - | TRBV10-3 | - | TGTGCCATCAGACGGGCCTATGGCTACACCTTC | CAIRRAYGYTF
TRBJ2-1 | - | TRBV21-1 | - | TGTGCCAGCAGCGCCCGGGACTCAAACAATGAGCAGTTCTTC | CASSARDSNNEQFF
TRBJ2-1 | - | TRBV7-2 | - | TGTGCCAGCAGCCTGGGGGGTACCGATGAGCAGTTCTTC | CASSLGGTDEQFF
TRBJ1-1 | - | TRBV5-1 | - | TGCGCCAGCAGCTTGGCCCAGGGGCATGAAGCTTTCTTT | CASSLAQGHEAFF
TRBJ2-1 | - | TRBV12-3/TRBV12-4 | - | TGTGCCAGCAGTTTCCGGGGGGCGCGCCCCTACAATGAGCAGTTCTTC | CASSFRGARPYNEQFF
TRBJ2-7 | - | TRBV5-1 | - | TGCGCCAGCAGGGGGAGCACCTACGAGCAGTACTTC | CASRGSTYEQYF
TRBJ2-7 | - | TRBV20-1 | TRBD1 | TGCAGTGCTGGGACAGGGGGGAAATACGAGCAGTACTTC | CSAGTGGKYEQYF
TRBJ2-5 | - | TRBV20-1 | - | TGCAGTGCTAGTCGGCTAGTCCTAGAGACCCAGTACTTC | CSASRLVLETQYF
TRBJ2-5 | - | TRBV6-2/TRBV6-3 | TRBD1 | TGTGCCAGCAGGCACCGGGACAGGGTTCAAGAGACCCAGTACTTC | CASRHRDRVQETQYF
TRBJ1-2 | - | TRBV29-1 | - | TGCAGCGCTACAGATTTATGGGATGGCTACACCTTC | CSATDLWDGYTF
TRBJ2-3 | - | TRBV2 | TRBD2 | TGTGCCAGCTTCAACGGACTAGCGGAAGATACGCAGTATTTT | CASFNGLAEDTQYF
TRBJ2-1 | - | TRBV10-3 | TRBD1 | TGTGCCATCGGGACAGGTTACAATGAGCAGTTCTTC | CAIGTGYNEQFF
TRBJ2-1 | - | TRBV4-2 | TRBD2 | TGTGCCAGCGGGAGACTAGCGGGGAGCTCCTACAATGAGCAGTTCTTC | CASGRLAGSSYNEQFF
TRBJ1-1 | - | TRBV5-5 | - | TGTGCCAGCAGCTTGATGTTCATGAACACTGAAGCTTTCTTT | CASSLMFMNTEAFF
TRBJ2-3 | few | TRBV18 | - | TGTGCCAGCTCACCAAAAATTGTTCAGGTGACAGATACGCAGTATTTT | CASSPKIVQVTDTQYF
TRBJ1-2 | few | TRBV5-5 | - | TGTGCCAGCAGCTTGATACAGGGACTCTATGGCTACACCTTC | CASSLIQGLYGYTF
TRBJ2-5 | - | TRBV6-6 | - | TGTGCCAGCAGTTATAGGGGCGCGGGAGAGACCCAGTACTTC | CASSYRGAGETQYF
TRBJ2-1 | - | TRBV6-2/TRBV6-3 | TRBD1 | TGTGCCAGCAGTCCTCGACAGGGTTTATACAATGAGCAGTTCTTC | CASSPRQGLYNEQFF
TRBJ2-2 | - | TRBV3-1 | TRBD2 | TGTGCCAGCAGCCAGATAGGCGGGAGGGCCCCCGGGGAGCTGTTTTTT | CASSQIGGRAPGELFF
TRBJ2-5 | - | TRBV5-1 | TRBD1 | TGCACCAGCAGCACTGACAGGGGGGAGACCCAGTACTTC | CTSSTDRGETQYF
TRBJ2-5 | - | TRBV7-9 | TRBD1 | TGTGCCAGCAGCCATAACAGGGGCATCAAAGAGACCCAGTACTTC | CASSHNRGIKETQYF
TRBJ2-1 | few | TRBV4-2 | TRBD2 | TGTGCCAGCAGCCAAGATGTGGGTAGCGGGAGGGCCTTTTACAATGAGCAGTTCTTC | CASSQDVGSGRAFYNEQFF
TRBJ2-3 | - | TRBV5-1 | TRBD2 | TGCGCCAGCAGCTTGTGGGGCGGGGGGGCGCCCACAACAGATACGCAGTATTTT | CASSLWGGGAPTTDTQYF
TRBJ2-1 | - | TRBV5-1 | - | TGCGCCAGCAGCTTGGCCGGGCGGGGCTCCTACAATGAGCAGTTCTTC | CASSLAGRGSYNEQFF
TRBJ2-5 | - | TRBV7-9 | TRBD1 | TGTGCCAGCAGCTTAGGGGACAGGAATTGGGCATGGGAGACCCAGTACTTC | CASSLGDRNWAWETQYF
TRBJ1-2 | - | TRBV20-1 | - | TGCAGTGCTAGAGATCCCAGGGTATATGGCTACACCTTC | CSARDPRVYGYTF
TRBJ2-6 | - | TRBV3-1 | - | TGTGCCAGCAGCCAAGATATAGGCTCTGGGGCCAACGTCCTGACTTTC | CASSQDIGSGANVLTF
TRBJ2-1 | - | TRBV6-5 | TRBD2 | TGTGCCAGCAGTTACTCGCGGACTAGTCTCGGCAATGAGCAGTTCTTC | CASSYSRTSLGNEQFF
TRBJ2-3 | - | TRBV5-8 | - | TGTGCCAGCAGCTGGGGACGGAATACGCAGTATTTT | CASSWGRNTQYF
TRBJ2-1 | - | TRBV6-2/TRBV6-3 | - | TGTGCCAGCAGTCACTCCGCAGGGGGGTTATACAATGAGCGGTTCTTC | CASSHSAGGLYNERFF
TRBJ2-7 | few | TRBV4-1 | - | TGCGCCAGCAGCCAAGAACCAGGGAAAGGTTACGAGCAGTACTTC | CASSQEPGKGYEQYF
TRBJ2-1 | - | TRBV7-9 | TRBD1 | TGTGCCAGCAGCCCGGGACAGACCTACAATGAGCAGTTCTTC | CASSPGQTYNEQFF
TRBJ1-1 | - | TRBV5-1 | - | TGCGCCAGCAGCCCTTACACGGATCGGAACACTGAAGCTTTCTTT | CASSPYTDRNTEAFF
TRBJ2-1 | - | TRBV20-1 | TRBD2 | TGCAGTGCTAGGTCGGACGGGACTAGCAATGAGCAGTTCTTC | CSARSDGTSNEQFF
TRBJ1-1 | - | TRBV6-5 | TRBD1 | TGTGCCAGCAGTCCCGGGGAGGGGGCAAGAGCTTTCTTT | CASSPGEGARAFF
TRBJ2-7 | - | TRBV6-5 | TRBD1 | TGTGCCAGCAGTTACTCGCTCGTCGGGACAGGGAACTACGAGCAGTACTTC | CASSYSLVGTGNYEQYF
TRBJ1-2 | few | TRBV29-1 | - | TGCAGCGTTGTAGAGGGCGGTCTCTATGGCTACACCTTC | CSVVEGGLYGYTF
TRBJ2-7 | few | TRBV28 | TRBD2 | TGTGCCAGCAGTCCCGCCCATCGGACTAGCGGGTTCGAGCAGTACTTC | CASSPAHRTSGFEQYF
TRBJ2-5 | once | TRBV12-3/TRBV12-4 | - | TGTGCCAGCAGCTCGGTCTCACAGCAGACCCAGTACTTC | CASSSVSQQTQYF
TRBJ2-3 | - | TRBV7-2 | TRBD2 | TGTGCCAGCCGTAGCGGGGCTAAAGATACGCAGTATTTT | CASRSGAKDTQYF
TRBJ2-7 | few | TRBV20-1 | TRBD1 | TGCAGTGCTAACAGGGGATCCTACGAGCAGTACTTC | CSANRGSYEQYF
TRBJ2-5 | - | TRBV6-2/TRBV6-3 | - | TGTGCCAGCAGTCCCTGGACAGCTCCTCAAGAGACCCAGTACTTC | CASSPWTAPQETQYF
TRBJ2-1 | - | TRBV5-1 | TRBD2 | TGCGCCAGCAGCCCCGGGACTAGCCCAGGAAGATCCTACAATGAGCAGTTCTTC | CASSPGTSPGRSYNEQFF
TRBJ2-1 | few | TRBV6-1 | - | TGTGCCAGCAGTGAATTTCCCCGGCAGCAGTTCTTC | CASSEFPRQQFF
TRBJ2-3 | - | TRBV25-1 | - | TGTGCCAGCAGTGACTGGGACGGGCGGAATACGCAGTATTTT | CASSDWDGRNTQYF